This TCR beta chain was sequenced for a study of CD8+ T cells in alopecia areata. The treatment was: oral pan-JAK inhibitor, 5-10 mg twice daily. Reverse transcription of extracted RNA yielded cDNA, which provided the sequencing template. Using immunoSEQ multiplex PCR, the repertoire was profiled, and TCRdb retains in-frame clones only, with some absent. Here the sample spans some 220,000 clones, about 50% being singletons. CDR1 and CDR2 from the germline V gene are SGHDT and YYEEEE. V dropped 4 bases and J dropped 5 bases, with 15 bases sitting between them. CDR3 length: 14 amino acids. This TCR came from a human donor with alopecia areata. The rearrangement uses TRBV5-6 and TRBJ2-5, with D tentatively TRBD1 (7 bases). Sequencing was performed on CD4+ T cells sorted from blood, taken at week 4, from a patient treated with tofacitinib. The CDR3 bases are TGTGCCAGCAGCGGAGGGACAGCTCTTGAGACCCAGTACTTC. Protein product: CASSGGTALETQYF.